The following is a T cell receptor beta chain sequence with its context. The record originates from a study of blood T cell repertoires in COVID-19. Study at large: COVID-19 samples from acute and convalescent phases originated in the United States, Italy and Spain. Sources were T cells, B-cell-depleted T cells, or PBMCs; the material itself was cDNA or gDNA.

Germline CDR1 reads SGHRS; CDR2 reads YFSETQ. Trimming removed 1 base from V and 3 bases from J, with 16 bases in between. This CDR3 comprises 17 residues. In the authors' workflow: Scientists estimated how many nucleated cells there were by amplifying reference gene primers. Sequencing used immunoSEQ multiplex PCR; TCRdb keeps in-frame clones, though not all of them. V and J calls and clone size come straight from that table; D and trimming were deduced from the DNA. Of around 380,000 clones listed, approximately 80% are singletons. Sequencing was done on a sample of peripheral blood. The genes are TRBV5-1 and TRBJ1-4, with unresolved D. The receptor's source is a human donor with acute or convalescent COVID-19. The donor label of this sample is uncertain. This CDR3 is CASSLFVRHEPNEKLFF. CDR3 in DNA: TGCGCCAGCAGCTTGTTCGTCAGACATGAGCCTAATGAAAAACTGTTTTTT.